Included here is one TCR beta chain sequence, with context. In the original analysis: Reference gene primer amplification gave estimated nucleated cell counts. TCRdb keeps only in-frame clones here, not all; method: immunoSEQ multiplex PCR. V and J calls and clone size are given by that table; D and trimming were obtained from the DNA. The sample has more than 85,000 clones, approximately 82% seen once. The sample belongs to a study of blood T cell repertoires in COVID-19. Study-level background: COVID-19 samples from acute and convalescent phases originated in the United States, Italy and Spain. Sample material is recorded as cDNA or gDNA derived from T cells, B-cell-depleted T cells, or PBMCs.

Germline CDR1 is SGHTA and CDR2 is FQGTGA. This CDR3 has 15 amino acids. V was shortened by 5 bases and J by 4 bases, with 16 bases between the two germline ends. The specimen sequenced was peripheral blood. The chain employs TRBV7-3 and TRBJ2-3; possibly TRBD1 for D (5 bases). The source of this sequence is an elderly woman with active or convalescent COVID-19. This CDR3 reads CASSPTRQNADTQYF. The DNA of the CDR3 is TGTGCCAGCAGCCCAACTCGACAGAACGCAGATACGCAGTATTTT.